These 9 T cell receptor beta chains share one sample of origin, sequenced in a study of tumor and adjacent non-tumor tissue in lung cancer. A modified ARM-PCR protocol with three rounds of nested PCR amplified TCRbeta. TCRdb passed the multiplex PCR reads through MiXCR, listing each CDR3 protein once. The sample has 120,000 or so distinct CDR3 sequences, around 82% seen once. No cell sorting was done before RNA was extracted from the tissue. Input material: lung tumor tissue. Source of these receptors: a man in his sixties or seventies with non-small cell lung cancer.

This chain links TRBV29-1 with TRBJ2-1; no firm D call. The germline CDR1 and CDR2 sequences are SQVTM and ANQGSEA. Trimming pared 5 bases from V and 3 bases from J, leaving 14 bases between. The length of the CDR3 is 14 residues. The CDR3 DNA follows: TGCAGCGTTATTCAGGATGGGTACTACAATGAGCAGTTCTTC. It encodes CSVIQDGYYNEQFF.

Details on this clonotype: An end of the junction differs from the germline gene, which may be a read error. The V and J genes are TRBV5-4 and TRBJ2-2; weak D call: TRBD1 (6 bases). Germline CDR1 SGHNT, CDR2 YYREEE (reference sequence). The CDR3 covers 14 residues. CDR3 sequence: CASSRIRDTRELFF. In DNA, the CDR3 is TGTGCCAGTAGCCGGATTAGGGACACCAGGGAGCTTTTTTTT. Together with reference TRBV5-4 and TRBJ2-2, the CDR3 gives the full variable domain: ETGVTQSPTHLIKTRGQQVTLRCSSQSGHNTVSWYQQALGQGPQFIFQYYREEENGRGNFPPRFSGLQFPNYSSELNVNALELDDSALYLCASSRIRDTRELFFGEGSRLTVL.

About this clonotype: One end of the junction is discordant with germline, which a read error may explain. This chain uses TRBV12-3 or TRBV12-4 with TRBJ2-2; no firm D call. This CDR3 has 15 amino acids. The CDR3, as DNA: TGTACCAGCAAGATCTATCCTCTGAACACCGGGGAGCTGTTTTTT. Translated, it gives CTSKIYPLNTGELFF.

As concerns this clonotype: The junction departs from the called germline gene at one end, perhaps through a read error. This chain uses TRBV12-3 or TRBV12-4 with TRBJ2-1; D remains ambiguous. This CDR3 is built from 15 residues. As DNA, the CDR3 is TGTGGCAGCAGTTTCGGACGCGTAAGTAGGAATGAGCAGTTCTTC. It specifies CGSSFGRVSRNEQFF.

This sequence joins TRBV29-1 and TRBJ2-3; 7 nucleotides line up with TRBD2. Germline CDR1 reads SQVTM; CDR2 reads ANQGSEA. The CDR3 totals 17 residues. The V and J ends lost 7 bases and 2 bases, in that order; junction bases with no gene match: 18. The CDR3 is CSGHGLSGGGITDTQYF. DNA for the CDR3: TGCAGCGGGCACGGACTATCGGGAGGAGGGATCACAGATACGCAGTATTTT.

V usage is TRBV6-5 and J usage is TRBJ2-7, with D perhaps matching TRBD1 (6 bases). Gene TRBJ2-1 matches the end of the DNA better, so the J call may be wrong. Per germline, CDR1 MNHEY and CDR2 SVGAGI. This CDR3 region has 15 residues. The CDR3: CANSPIQGKFNEQFF. The CDR3 coding sequence is TGTGCCAACAGCCCCATACAGGGAAAATTTAACGAGCAGTTCTTC.

Turning to this clonotype: A read error may produce the germline difference seen at one junction end. V usage is TRBV11-1 and J usage is TRBJ2-7; D gene uncertain. Germline CDR1 is SGHAT and CDR2 is FQDESV (reference sequence). CDR3 length: 15 residues. CDR3 sequence: CTSSLDGATRYEQYF. The CDR3, as DNA: TGTACCAGCAGCTTAGATGGCGCTACAAGATACGAGCAGTACTTC.

CDR3 loop: CASSIGRGSGQFF. The DNA of the CDR3 is TGTGCCAGCAGTATCGGCAGGGGGAGTGGGCAGTTCTTC. The gene calls are TRBV12-3 or TRBV12-4 and TRBJ2-1, with 7 bases identical to TRBD1. The ends lost 5 bases at V and 12 bases at J; junction bases unmatched: 10. CDR3 length: 13 residues.

This clonotype has a single count. The chain links TRBV11-2 to TRBJ2-1; maybe TRBD1 (6 bases). Germline V gene lookup returns CDR1 SGHAT and CDR2 FQNNGV. Between the trimmed V and J ends, which lost 2 bases and 13 bases, there was a span of 24 bases. The CDR3 covers 16 residues. The CDR3 region is CASSLTTHRVVSDQFF. CDR3 in DNA: TGTGCCAGCAGCTTAACCACGCACAGGGTGGTCAGTGATCAGTTCTTC.